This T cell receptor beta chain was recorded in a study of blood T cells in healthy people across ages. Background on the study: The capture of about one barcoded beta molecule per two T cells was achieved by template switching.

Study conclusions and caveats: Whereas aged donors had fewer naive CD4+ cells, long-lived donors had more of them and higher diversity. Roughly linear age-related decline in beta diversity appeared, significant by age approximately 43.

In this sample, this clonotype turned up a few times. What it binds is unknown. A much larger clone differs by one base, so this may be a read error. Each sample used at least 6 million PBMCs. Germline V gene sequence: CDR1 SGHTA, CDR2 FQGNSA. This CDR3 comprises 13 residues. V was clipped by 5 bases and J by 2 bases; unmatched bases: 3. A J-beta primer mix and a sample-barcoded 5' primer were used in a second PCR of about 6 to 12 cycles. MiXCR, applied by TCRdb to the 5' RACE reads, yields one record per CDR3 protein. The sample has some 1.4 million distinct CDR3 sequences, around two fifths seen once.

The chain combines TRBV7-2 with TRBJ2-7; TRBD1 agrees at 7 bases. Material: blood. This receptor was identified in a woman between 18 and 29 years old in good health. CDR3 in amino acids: CASSRDSAYEQYF. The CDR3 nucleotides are TGTGCCAGCAGCCGGGACAGCGCCTACGAGCAGTACTTC.